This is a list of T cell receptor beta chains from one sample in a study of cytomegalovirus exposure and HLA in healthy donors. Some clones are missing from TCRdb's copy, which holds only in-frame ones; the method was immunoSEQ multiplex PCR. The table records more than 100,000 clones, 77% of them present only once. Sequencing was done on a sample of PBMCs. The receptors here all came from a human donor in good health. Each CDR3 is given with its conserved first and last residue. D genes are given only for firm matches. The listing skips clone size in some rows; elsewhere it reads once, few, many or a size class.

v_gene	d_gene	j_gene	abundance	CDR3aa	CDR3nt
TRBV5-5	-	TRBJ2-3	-	CASNPGRRTDTQYF	TGTGCCAGCAACCCGGGTCGTCGCACAGATACGCAGTATTTT
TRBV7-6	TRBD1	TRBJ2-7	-	CASSLGQGHRGEQYF	TGTGCCAGCAGCTTAGGACAGGGGCATCGGGGGGAGCAGTACTTC
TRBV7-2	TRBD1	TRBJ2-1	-	CASSLAFGTGDNEQFF	TGTGCCAGCAGCTTAGCGTTCGGGACAGGGGACAATGAGCAGTTCTTC
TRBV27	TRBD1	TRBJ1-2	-	CASSLTGGNGYTF	TGTGCCAGCAGTTTAACAGGGGGCAATGGCTACACCTTC
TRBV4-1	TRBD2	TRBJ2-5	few	CASSQAGLAGVAGETQYF	TGCGCCAGCAGCCAAGCGGGACTAGCGGGAGTCGCCGGAGAGACCCAGTACTTC
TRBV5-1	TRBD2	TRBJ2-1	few	CASRWTSGRSPYNEQFF	TGCGCCAGCAGATGGACTAGCGGGAGGTCCCCTTACAATGAGCAGTTCTTC
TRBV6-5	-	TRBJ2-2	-	CASSYSGFRDTGELFF	TGTGCCAGCAGTTACTCTGGGTTCAGGGACACCGGGGAGCTGTTTTTT
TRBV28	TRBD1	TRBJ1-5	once	CASSRGTDLQPQHF	TGTGCCAGCAGCCGCGGGACAGATCTTCAGCCCCAGCATTTT
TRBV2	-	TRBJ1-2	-	CASRATENYGYTF	TGTGCCAGCAGGGCCACAGAAAACTATGGCTACACCTTC
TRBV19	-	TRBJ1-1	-	CASSLQRHDEAFF	TGTGCCAGTAGTCTCCAGAGGCACGATGAAGCTTTCTTT
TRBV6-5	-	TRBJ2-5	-	CASSYSKGRQETQYF	TGTGCCAGCAGTTACTCGAAGGGGCGGCAAGAGACCCAGTACTTC
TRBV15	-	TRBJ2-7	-	CATSRDGGRGVSYEQYF	TGTGCCACCAGCAGAGATGGGGGCAGGGGGGTCTCCTACGAGCAGTACTTC
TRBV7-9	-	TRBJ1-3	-	CASSPTGRSGNTIYF	TGTGCCAGCAGTCCGACAGGACGCTCTGGAAACACCATATATTTT
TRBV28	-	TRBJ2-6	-	CASSPAGANGLTF	TGTGCCAGCAGCCCTGCTGGGGCCAACGGCCTGACTTTC
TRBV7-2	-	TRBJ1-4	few	CASSPRAGTTNEKLFF	TGTGCCAGCAGCCCGAGAGCCGGGACAACTAATGAAAAACTGTTTTTT
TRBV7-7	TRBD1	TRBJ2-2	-	CASSLGITGQGYTGELFF	TGTGCTAGCAGCTTAGGGATCACGGGACAGGGTTACACCGGGGAGCTGTTTTTT
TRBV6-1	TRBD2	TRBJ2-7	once	CATFAGTRDYEQYF	TGTGCCACCTTTGCGGGGACTAGGGACTACGAGCAGTACTTC
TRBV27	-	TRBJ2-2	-	CASSLGRETTGELFF	TGTGCCAGCAGTTTGGGTAGGGAGACAACCGGGGAGCTGTTTTTT
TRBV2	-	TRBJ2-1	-	CASRRTAYNEQFF	TGTGCCAGCAGGAGGACAGCGTACAATGAGCAGTTCTTC
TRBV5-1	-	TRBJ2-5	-	CASSSEVVGEAQYF	TGCGCCAGCAGCTCGGAGGTCGTTGGAGAGGCCCAGTACTTC
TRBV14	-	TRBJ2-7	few	CASSRDSQAFHEQYF	TGTGCCAGCAGCAGGGACTCCCAGGCCTTCCACGAGCAGTACTTC
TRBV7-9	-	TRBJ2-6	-	CSSSLGGTGANVLTF	TGTTCCAGCAGCTTAGGAGGGACTGGGGCCAACGTCCTGACTTTC
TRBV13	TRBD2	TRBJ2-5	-	CASSLSGVAGLWETQYF	TGTGCCAGCAGCCTCTCCGGTGTAGCGGGACTCTGGGAGACCCAGTACTTC
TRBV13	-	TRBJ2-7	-	CASSDTSSYEQYF	TGTGCCAGCAGCGACACCAGCTCCTACGAGCAGTACTTC
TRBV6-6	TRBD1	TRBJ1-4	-	CASLTGGNDRLFF	TGTGCCAGTCTGACAGGGGGCAATGATCGCTTGTTTTTT
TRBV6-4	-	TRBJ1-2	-	CASSERPGLYGYTF	TGTGCCAGCAGTGAAAGGCCAGGCCTTTATGGCTACACCTTC